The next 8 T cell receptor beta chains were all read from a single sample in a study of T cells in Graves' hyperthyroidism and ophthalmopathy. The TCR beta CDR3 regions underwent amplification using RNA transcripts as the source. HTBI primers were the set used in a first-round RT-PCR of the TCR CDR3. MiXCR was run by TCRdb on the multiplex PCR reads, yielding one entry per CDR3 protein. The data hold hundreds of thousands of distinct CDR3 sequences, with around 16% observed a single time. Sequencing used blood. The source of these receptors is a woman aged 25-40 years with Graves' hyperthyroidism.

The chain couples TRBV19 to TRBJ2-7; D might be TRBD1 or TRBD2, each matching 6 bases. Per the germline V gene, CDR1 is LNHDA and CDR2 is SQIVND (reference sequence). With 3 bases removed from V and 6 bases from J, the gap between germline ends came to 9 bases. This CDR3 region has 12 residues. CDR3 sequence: CASSIGGGEQYF. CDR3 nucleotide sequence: TGTGCCAGTAGTATCGGAGGGGGCGAGCAGTACTTC. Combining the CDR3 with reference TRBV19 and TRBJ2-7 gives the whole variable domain DGGITQSPKYLFRKEGQNVTLSCEQNLNHDAMYWYRQDPGQGLRLIYYSQIVNDFQKGDIAEGYSVSREKKESFPLTVTSAQKNPTAFYLCASSIGGGEQYFGPGTRLTVT.

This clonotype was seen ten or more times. The CDR3 is CASATGGETQYF. CDR3 DNA: TGTGCCAGCGCTACAGGTGGGGAGACCCAGTACTTC. The chain links TRBV12-3 or TRBV12-4 to TRBJ2-5; maybe TRBD1 (5 bases). The CDR3 runs to 12 residues. Trimming took 8 bases from V and 5 from J, leaving 12 bases between them.

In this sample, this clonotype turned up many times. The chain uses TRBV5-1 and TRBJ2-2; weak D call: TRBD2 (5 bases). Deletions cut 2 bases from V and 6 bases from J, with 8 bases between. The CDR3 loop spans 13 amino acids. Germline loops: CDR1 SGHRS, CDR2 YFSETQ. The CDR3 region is CASSLLGSGELFF. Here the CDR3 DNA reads TGCGCCAGCAGCTTACTAGGTTCCGGGGAGCTGTTTTTT.

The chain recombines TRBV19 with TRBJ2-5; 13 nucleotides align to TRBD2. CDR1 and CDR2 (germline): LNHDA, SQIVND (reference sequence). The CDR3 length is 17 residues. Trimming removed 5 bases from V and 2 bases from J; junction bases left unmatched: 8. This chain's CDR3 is CASSVRSGLAGQETQYF. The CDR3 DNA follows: TGTGCCAGTAGTGTCAGATCGGGACTAGCGGGACAAGAGACCCAGTACTTC.

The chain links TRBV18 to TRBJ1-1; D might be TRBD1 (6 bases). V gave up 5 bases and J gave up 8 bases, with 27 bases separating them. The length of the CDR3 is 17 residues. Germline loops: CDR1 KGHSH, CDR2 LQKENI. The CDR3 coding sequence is TGTGCCAGCTCAAGGCAGGGGATTTGGGGCAAGGGGGACGAAGCTTTCTTT. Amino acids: CASSRQGIWGKGDEAFF.

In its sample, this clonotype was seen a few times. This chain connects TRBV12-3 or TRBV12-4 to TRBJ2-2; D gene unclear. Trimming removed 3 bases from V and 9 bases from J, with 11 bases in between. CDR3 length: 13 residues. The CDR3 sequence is CASSFGAVWELFF. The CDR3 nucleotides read TGTGCCAGCAGTTTCGGCGCCGTCTGGGAGCTGTTTTTT.

CDR3 bases: TGTGCCAGCAGCAAAAGGGGGCATGGGTACGAGCAGTACTTC. Its translation: CASSKRGHGYEQYF. The V gene is TRBV2, the J gene TRBJ2-7; the match to TRBD1 covers 7 bases. The CDR3 is 14 residues long. V lost 6 bases and J lost 4; bases outside the gene matches: 9. Germline V gene sequence: CDR1 SNHLY, CDR2 FYNNEI.

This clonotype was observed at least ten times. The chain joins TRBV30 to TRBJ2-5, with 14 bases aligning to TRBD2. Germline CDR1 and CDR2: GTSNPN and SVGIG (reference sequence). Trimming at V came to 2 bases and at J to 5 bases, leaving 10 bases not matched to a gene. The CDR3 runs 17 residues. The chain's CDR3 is CAWSSVTSGRAWETQYF. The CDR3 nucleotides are TGTGCCTGGAGTTCGGTGACTAGCGGGAGGGCCTGGGAGACCCAGTACTTC.